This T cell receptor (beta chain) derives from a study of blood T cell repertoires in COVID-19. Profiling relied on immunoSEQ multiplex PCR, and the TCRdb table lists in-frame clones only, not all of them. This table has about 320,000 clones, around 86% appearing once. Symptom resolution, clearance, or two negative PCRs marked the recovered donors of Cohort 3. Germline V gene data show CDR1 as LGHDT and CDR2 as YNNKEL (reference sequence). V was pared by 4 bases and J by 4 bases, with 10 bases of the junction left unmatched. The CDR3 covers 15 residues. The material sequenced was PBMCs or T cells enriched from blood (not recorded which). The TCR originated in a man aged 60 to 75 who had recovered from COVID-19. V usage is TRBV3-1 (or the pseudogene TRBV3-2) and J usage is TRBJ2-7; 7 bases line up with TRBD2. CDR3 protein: CASSRGSLAVYEQYF. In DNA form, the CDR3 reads TGTGCCAGCAGCCGGGGGAGTCTAGCGGTTTACGAGCAGTACTTC.